This note documents a single T cell receptor beta chain sequence. These data are taken from a study of shared clonotypes between healthy human individuals. Evenly divided among several immunoSEQ plates was the genomic DNA of each subset. This table comes from immunoSEQ multiplex PCR, and its TCRdb copy is limited to in-frame clones, with some not included. The table has 150,000 to 200,000 clones, roughly 93% seen once. This clonotype was obtained from a woman aged 25 to 45 in good health. The sequenced material came from naive CD4+ T cells sorted from blood. Regarding subset: CD45RA+ positively selected.

The CDR3 DNA is TGCGCCAGCAGTGACCTGGACGGGCGAACCTACGAGCAGTACTTC. Translation: CASSDLDGRTYEQYF. The V call is TRBV5-1, the J call TRBJ2-7, with D unresolved. The germline V and J ends were trimmed by 5 bases and 2 bases, with 17 bases remaining between them. The CDR3 is made up of 15 amino acids. Germline values: CDR1 SGHRS, CDR2 YFSETQ.